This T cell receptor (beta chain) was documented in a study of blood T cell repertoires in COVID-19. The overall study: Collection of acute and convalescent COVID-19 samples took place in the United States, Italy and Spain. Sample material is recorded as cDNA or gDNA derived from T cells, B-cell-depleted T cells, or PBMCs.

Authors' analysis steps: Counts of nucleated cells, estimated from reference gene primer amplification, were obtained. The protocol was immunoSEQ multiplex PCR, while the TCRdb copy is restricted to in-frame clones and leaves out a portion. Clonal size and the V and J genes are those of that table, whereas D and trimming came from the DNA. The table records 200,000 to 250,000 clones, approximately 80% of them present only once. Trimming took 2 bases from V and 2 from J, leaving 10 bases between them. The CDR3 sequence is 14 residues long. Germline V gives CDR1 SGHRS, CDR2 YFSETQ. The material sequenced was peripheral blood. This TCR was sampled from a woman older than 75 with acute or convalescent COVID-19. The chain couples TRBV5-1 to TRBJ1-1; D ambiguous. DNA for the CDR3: TGCGCCAGCAGCTTTGACGGAGCCAACACTGAAGCTTTCTTT. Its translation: CASSFDGANTEAFF.